This T cell receptor (beta chain) was recovered during a study of vaccination effects on CD4 cells after COVID-19. Overall study results and limits: By a late point after vaccination, infection- and vaccine-induced clones had shrunk markedly through clonal contraction.

The CDR3 is made up of 16 amino acids. Unmatched junction bases numbered 2, after V lost 0 bases and J lost 0 bases. Germline values: CDR1 SGDLS, CDR2 YYNGEE. This clone was seen once. Its target is unknown. Produced via immunoSEQ multiplex PCR; TCRdb's table is partial and in-frame only. Found here are about 43,000 clones, roughly 79% of them singletons; the top ten hold 9.5% to 14%. Ahead of sequencing, the ViraFEST assay grew antigen-specific CD4+ T cells using viral peptide pools. At the end of less than 12 days of culture, CD4+ T cells were isolated. Having tested negative for nucleocapsid antibodies, the vaccine recipients showed no prior SARS-CoV-2 infection. Culturing of a few million PBMC per well took place with about 9 IU/ml IL-2 and around 10 ug/ml peptides.

The starting material was CD4+ T cells from PBMCs cultured with SARS-CoV-2 spike peptides, obtained before COVID-19 vaccination. This chain joins TRBV9 and TRBJ2-2; the match to TRBD1 covers 7 bases. This TCR was sampled from a human donor who received a COVID-19 vaccine. CDR3: CASSVGGTANTGELFF. Here the CDR3 DNA reads TGTGCCAGCAGCGTAGGTGGGACAGCGAACACCGGGGAGCTGTTTTTT.